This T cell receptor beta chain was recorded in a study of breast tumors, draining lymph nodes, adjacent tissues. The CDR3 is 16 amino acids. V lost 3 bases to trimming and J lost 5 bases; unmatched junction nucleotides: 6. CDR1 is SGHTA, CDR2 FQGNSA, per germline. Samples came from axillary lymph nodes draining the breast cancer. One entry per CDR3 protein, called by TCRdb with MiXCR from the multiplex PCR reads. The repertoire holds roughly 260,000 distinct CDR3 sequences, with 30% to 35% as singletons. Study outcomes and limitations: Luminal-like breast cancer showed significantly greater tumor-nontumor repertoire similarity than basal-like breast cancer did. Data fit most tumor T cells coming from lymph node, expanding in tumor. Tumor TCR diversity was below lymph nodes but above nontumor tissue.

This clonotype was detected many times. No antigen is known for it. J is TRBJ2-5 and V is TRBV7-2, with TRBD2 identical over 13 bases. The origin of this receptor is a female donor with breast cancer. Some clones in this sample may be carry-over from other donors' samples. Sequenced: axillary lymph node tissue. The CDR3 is CASSFRLAGGWETQYF. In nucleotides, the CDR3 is TGTGCCAGCAGCTTCCGACTAGCGGGAGGTTGGGAGACCCAGTACTTC.